Listed below are T cell receptor beta chains from one sample, sequenced in a study of blood T cells in healthy people across ages. TCRdb processed the 5' RACE reads anew with MiXCR; each CDR3 protein has one entry. Of hundreds of thousands of distinct CDR3 sequences listed, approximately 30% are singletons. The sequenced sample consisted of blood. Every receptor here comes from a woman of 80 years or more in good health. CDR3s include the opening cysteine and the closing phenylalanine or tryptophan. A D gene is named only where the DNA matches it firmly. For some rows the clone size is stated as once, few or many, or as a class when expanded; others skip it.

>TRBJ2-7|TRBV30|NA|few
TGTGCCTGTAGGGAGGGGGGCCCCTACGAGCAGTACTTC
CACREGGPYEQYF
>TRBJ2-7|TRBV6-1|TRBD1|many
TGTGCCAGCACCAGGACAGGGCTTAGCTCCTACGAGCAGTACTTC
CASTRTGLSSYEQYF
>TRBJ1-2|TRBV30|NA|NA
TGTGCCTGGAGTCCTGGACAGCGGGGCTACACCTTC
CAWSPGQRGYTF
>TRBJ2-1|TRBV20-1|NA|many
TGCAGTGCTAGTCAAGCGGGTCTAAATGAGCAGTTCTTC
CSASQAGLNEQFF
>TRBJ1-1|TRBV11-2|NA|few
TGTGCCAGCAGCTTAGCCTCCTGGGGGACTGAAGCTTTCTTT
CASSLASWGTEAFF
>TRBJ1-2|TRBV20-1|NA|NA
TGCAGTGCCGACGACGGAGCTAACTATGGCTACACCTTC
CSADDGANYGYTF
>TRBJ1-6|TRBV2|NA|few
TGTGCCAGCAGTGATGGAGGGTATAATTCACCCCTCCACTTT
CASSDGGYNSPLHF
>TRBJ1-1|TRBV29-1|TRBD1|few
TGCAGCGGGGCAGGGGGGATGAACACTGAAGCTTTCTTT
CSGAGGMNTEAFF
>TRBJ1-1|TRBV3-1|NA|few
TGTGCCAGCAGCCCGACCGACGTGGGGGGTTCGGCTGAAGCTTTCTTT
CASSPTDVGGSAEAFF
>TRBJ2-5|TRBV15|NA|many
TGTGCCACCAGCAGAGATCGAGGGCAGGGCCGAGAGACCCAGTACTTC
CATSRDRGQGRETQYF
>TRBJ2-3|TRBV7-2|TRBD1|NA
TGTGCCAGCGAGGGGGCCCGCACAGATACGCAGTATTTT
CASEGARTDTQYF
>TRBJ2-5|TRBV20-1|NA|many
TGCAGTGCAGAGCAGAGAGGCTGGGGGGAGACCCAGTACTTC
CSAEQRGWGETQYF
>TRBJ2-7|TRBV28|TRBD1|once
TGTGCCAGCAGTCGGACAGGGGAGGGGGAGCAGTACTTC
CASSRTGEGEQYF
>TRBJ1-1|TRBV20-1|NA|NA
TGCAGTGCTAGAGGGGGGGGCACCTTGAACACTGAAGCTTTCTTT
CSARGGGTLNTEAFF
>TRBJ2-7|TRBV20-1|NA|many
TGCAGTGCTAAAAAGACAGGAGCTTACGAGCAGTACTTC
CSAKKTGAYEQYF
>TRBJ2-7|TRBV11-1|NA|many
TGTGCCAGCAGCCGACCGGGACCTACGTTCGAGCAGTACTTC
CASSRPGPTFEQYF
>TRBJ2-6|TRBV6-5|NA|few
TGTGCCAGCAGTTACCAAAGTAGCGGGACAGGGCCCGGGGCCAACGTCCTGACTTTC
CASSYQSSGTGPGANVLTF
>TRBJ2-1|TRBV24-1|NA|many
TGTGCCACCGGTGGGAGCTCCTACAATGAGCAGTTCTTC
CATGGSSYNEQFF
>TRBJ2-3|TRBV5-1|NA|NA
TGCGCCAGCAGCTTGGGACTTCCTGGAGATACGCAGTATTTT
CASSLGLPGDTQYF
>TRBJ1-5|TRBV20-1|NA|few
TGCAGTGCTAGTCTCGGGCTGTTAAGGCCCCAGCATTTT
CSASLGLLRPQHF
>TRBJ1-5|TRBV7-2|NA|many
TGTGCCAGCAGCTTAGGGGTCCAGGGGCCCCAGCATTTT
CASSLGVQGPQHF
>TRBJ2-3|TRBV5-1|TRBD2|NA
TGCGCCAGCAGCTTACCAATAGCGGGGGGGGACACAGATACGCAGTATTTT
CASSLPIAGGDTDTQYF
>TRBJ2-2|TRBV7-3|NA|few
TGTGCCAGCAGCTTAAAGAGGAACACCGGGGAGCTGTTTTTT
CASSLKRNTGELFF
>TRBJ1-2|TRBV28|NA|few
TGTGCCAGCAGTTTATGGGGACGGCCCTATGGCTACACCTTC
CASSLWGRPYGYTF
>TRBJ1-5|TRBV7-2|NA|few
TGTGCCAGCAGCGTACAGGGTGGCCAGCCCCAGCATTTT
CASSVQGGQPQHF
>TRBJ1-2|TRBV24-1|NA|few
TGTGCCACCAGTGATTTCGGGGGTAGTCGCTACACCTTC
CATSDFGGSRYTF
>TRBJ2-3|TRBV12-3/TRBV12-4|NA|NA
TGTGCCAGCAGTCCCGCATTGTTCAGCACAGATACGCAGTATTTT
CASSPALFSTDTQYF
>TRBJ1-2|TRBV6-1|NA|few
TGTGCCAGTAGACCGTCAGGGGACTATGGCTACACCTTC
CASRPSGDYGYTF